Shown below are 5 T cell receptor beta chains from a single sample sequenced in a study of OX40 agonist ivuxolimab in advanced cancers. Generated by immunoSEQ multiplex PCR, the TCRdb table keeps only in-frame clones and is missing some. Among tens of thousands of clones listed, about 89% were seen once. Here the sequenced sample was CD4+ or CD8+ T cells sorted from blood, taken in a trial of the OX40 agonist ivuxolimab. The receptors were gathered from an adult with an advanced solid tumor such as melanoma, head and neck, liver or kidney cancer.

The genes are TRBV5-1 and TRBJ2-2; 8 bases line up with TRBD1. Germline V gene sequence: CDR1 SGHRS, CDR2 YFSETQ. V was pared by 2 bases and J by 5 bases, with 8 bases of the junction left unmatched. The length of the CDR3 is 16 residues. In nucleotides, the CDR3 is TGCGCCAGCAGCTTCCTTGGACAGGGAAAGACCGGGGAGCTGTTTTTT. This sequence encodes CASSFLGQGKTGELFF.

About this clone itself: Other DNA sequences within the sample encode an identical CDR3. The genes are TRBV5-1 and TRBJ2-7; D is unresolved. V was pared by 4 bases and J by 0 bases, with 5 bases between. This CDR3 is built from 12 residues. Germline values: CDR1 SGHRS, CDR2 YFSETQ. The CDR3 region has the DNA TGCGCCAGCAGCCTGAACTCCTACGAGCAGTACTTC. Its protein is CASSLNSYEQYF.

This sequence joins TRBV7-9 and TRBJ1-4, with 8 bases fitting TRBD1. V gave up 7 bases and J gave up 5 bases; unmatched junction bases: 9. In germline, CDR1 is SEHNR, CDR2 FQNEAQ (reference sequence). The CDR3 has 15 amino acids. The CDR3 is CASNSGRTGNEKLFF. CDR3 sequence (DNA): TGTGCCAGCAACTCCGGGAGGACAGGGAATGAAAAACTGTTTTTT.

The chain combines TRBV5-1 with TRBJ2-1; 7 bases map to TRBD2. The CDR3 contains 17 residues. Germline V gene lookup returns CDR1 SGHRS and CDR2 YFSETQ. V was clipped by 2 bases and J by 8 bases; unmatched bases: 16. Here the CDR3 DNA reads TGCGCCAGCAGCTTAGCCGGAACTAGCGACCCTCTCGATGAGCAGTTCTTC. Protein product: CASSLAGTSDPLDEQFF.

The CDR3 region has the DNA TGCAGCGTCGACGGGACTAGCTACAATGAGCAGTTCTTC. The encoded protein is CSVDGTSYNEQFF. V usage is TRBV29-1 and J usage is TRBJ2-1, with 8 bases lining up with TRBD2. J was trimmed by 3 bases and V by 6 bases; bases with no gene match: 4. Germline V lookup: CDR1 SQVTM, CDR2 ANQGSEA. The CDR3 length is 13 residues.